This entry lists 26 T cell receptor beta chains sequenced from one sample in a study of blood T cell repertoires in COVID-19. The assay was immunoSEQ multiplex PCR, and TCRdb's table has in-frame clones only and misses some. Found here are 310,000 or so clones, over 75% of them singletons; the top ten hold approximately 4%. Material: peripheral blood. The receptors derive from a woman in her forties or fifties with active or convalescent COVID-19.

The rearrangement joins TRBV30 to TRBJ2-7; 8 bases are shared with TRBD2. Trimming cost V 4 bases and J 5 bases; bases outside gene matches: 10. The CDR3 runs 14 residues. Germline CDR1 reads GTSNPN; CDR2 reads SVGIG (reference sequence). CDR3 nucleotides: TGTGCCTGGATGTTCGCGGGAGGCCCGCACGAGCAGTACTTC. It specifies CAWMFAGGPHEQYF.

A few counts support this clone. The chain links TRBV4-2 to TRBJ1-2; no reliable D call. The CDR3 is 15 residues long. The V and J ends lost 1 base and 1 base respectively, with 10 bases between them. Germline V gene sequence: CDR1 LGHNA, CDR2 YNFKEQ. The CDR3: CASSQGRDYNYGYTF. For the CDR3, the DNA is TGTGCCAGCAGCCAAGGGCGGGATTATAACTATGGCTACACCTTC.

The CDR3 DNA reads TGCAGCGTTGAAGAAAACGGGAGAGCCTACAATGAGCAGTTCTTC. Protein sequence: CSVEENGRAYNEQFF. The chain recombines TRBV29-1 with TRBJ2-1; D possibly corresponds to TRBD2 (6 bases). Germline CDR1 reads SQVTM; CDR2 reads ANQGSEA. This CDR3 is 15 amino acids long. V lost 0 bases, J lost 2 bases, and 11 bases lay in between.

The chain combines TRBV5-8 with TRBJ2-7; TRBD1 might be the D (5 bases). The V and J ends lost 0 bases and 2 bases respectively, with 9 bases between them. There are 14 residues in the CDR3. From germline, CDR1 is SGHTS and CDR2 YDEGEE. The CDR3: CASSLGQHTYEQYF. In DNA form, the CDR3 reads TGTGCCAGCAGCTTGGGACAGCACACCTACGAGCAGTACTTC. The variable domain in full, completed from reference TRBV5-8 and TRBJ2-7, reads EAGVTQSPTHLIKTRGQQATLRCSPISGHTSVYWYQQALGLGLQFLLWYDEGEERNRGNFPPRFSGRQFPNYSSELNVNALELEDSALYLCASSLGQHTYEQYFGPGTRLTVT.

A word on this clone: Other DNA sequences within the sample encode an identical CDR3. The rearrangement uses TRBV10-3 and TRBJ1-6; 9 positions agree with TRBD1. CDR3 length: 15 residues. Germline-derived CDR1 and CDR2 are ENHRY and SYGVKD. The ends lost 6 bases at V and 7 bases at J; junction bases unmatched: 7. The CDR3 DNA sequence: TGTGCCATCAGCGAATCGGGACAGGGAAATTCACCCCTCCACTTT. Translation gives CAISESGQGNSPLHF.

The rearrangement links TRBV5-4 to TRBJ1-1; no clear D. Trimming stripped 4 bases from V and 3 bases from J, with 10 bases between. Looked up from germline, CDR1 is SGHNT and CDR2 is YYREEE (reference sequence). The CDR3 is made up of 13 amino acids. Written as DNA, the CDR3 is TGTGCCAGCAGCCAGTCCCAGGACACTGAAGCTTTCTTT. This encodes CASSQSQDTEAFF. Full variable domain (outside the CDR3, taken from reference TRBV5-4 and TRBJ1-1): ETGVTQSPTHLIKTRGQQVTLRCSSQSGHNTVSWYQQALGQGPQFIFQYYREEENGRGNFPPRFSGLQFPNYSSELNVNALELDDSALYLCASSQSQDTEAFFGQGTRLTVV.

The chain carries TRBV28 and TRBJ1-5; no definite D call. The germline gives CDR1 MDHEN, CDR2 SYDVKM. V was shortened by 4 bases and J by 0 bases, with 16 bases between the two germline ends. CDR3 length: 17 amino acids. In DNA form, the CDR3 reads TGTGCCAGCAGTTCCGTCGAAACTGATTATAGCAATCAGCCCCAGCATTTT. This codes for CASSSVETDYSNQPQHF.

The CDR3 region is CASSHGQGNQPQHF. The CDR3 region has the DNA TGTGCCAGCAGCCACGGACAGGGCAATCAGCCCCAGCATTTT. The rearrangement joins TRBV28 to TRBJ1-5; 7 nucleotides agree with TRBD1. CDR3 length: 14 residues. V lost 6 bases to trimming and J lost 2 bases; unmatched junction nucleotides: 4. Germline V CDR1 and CDR2: MDHEN, SYDVKM.

The V and J genes are TRBV4-2 and TRBJ2-2, with 10 positions matching TRBD2. The V gene end was trimmed by 3 bases and the J gene end by 9 bases; junction bases not matched to a gene: 13. The CDR3 runs 17 residues. The germline V gene has CDR1 LGHNA and CDR2 YNFKEQ. As DNA, the CDR3 is TGTGCCAGCAGCCACGGATCTAGCGGGGGCCCAAACCGGGAGCTGTTTTTT. Translated: CASSHGSSGGPNRELFF.

This chain connects TRBV5-1 to TRBJ2-7; a possible D gene is TRBD1 (6 bases). V shed 0 bases and J shed 7 bases, with 17 bases lying between them. This CDR3 contains 15 residues. Per germline, CDR1 SGHRS and CDR2 YFSETQ. The CDR3: CASSLAVEGVKEQYF. CDR3 sequence (DNA): TGCGCCAGCAGCTTGGCCGTCGAGGGGGTGAAGGAGCAGTACTTC.

V and J are TRBV18 and TRBJ2-1; 7 positions match TRBD2. CDR1 and CDR2 (germline): KGHSH, LQKENI. With V trimmed by 3 bases and J by 9 bases, 17 bases remained unmatched. CDR3 length: 17 amino acids. CDR3 protein: CASSPTTLTGGLLEQFF. As DNA, the CDR3 is TGTGCCAGCTCACCTACCACCCTGACGGGGGGACTGCTTGAGCAGTTCTTC.

The chain couples TRBV7-9 to TRBJ2-1, with 11 bases fitting TRBD2. V shed 5 bases, J shed 8 bases, and the junction held 11 bases outside the gene matches. Germline assignment: CDR1 SEHNR and CDR2 FQNEAQ (reference sequence). This CDR3 region has 16 residues. CDR3 nucleotides: TGTGCCAGCAGCCCGAGACTAGCGGGGACGGGGGATGAGCAGTTCTTC. Translating gives CASSPRLAGTGDEQFF.

The chain employs TRBV25-1 and TRBJ2-3; 7 bases match TRBD1. The germline CDR1 and CDR2 sequences are MGHDK and SYGVNS. This CDR3 is built from 14 residues. Trimming took 7 bases from V and 0 from J; bases not matched to a gene: 4. CDR3 loop: CASTGTASTDTQYF. In nucleotides, the CDR3 is TGTGCCAGCACAGGGACAGCTAGCACAGATACGCAGTATTTT. Drawing the rest from reference TRBV25-1 and TRBJ2-3, the complete variable domain is EADIYQTPRYLVIGTGKKITLECSQTMGHDKMYWYQQDPGMELHLIHYSYGVNSTEKGDLSSESTVSRIRTEHFPLTLESARPSHTSQYLCASTGTASTDTQYFGPGTRLTVL.

The chain recombines TRBV7-9 with TRBJ2-4; 11 bases align to TRBD2. CDR3 length: 16 amino acids. The V gene end was trimmed by 5 bases and the J gene end by 0 bases; junction bases not matched to a gene: 3. The germline V gene encodes CDR1 SEHNR and CDR2 FQNEAQ (reference sequence). In DNA form, the CDR3 reads TGTGCCAGCAGCCTCGGACTAGCGGGAGCCAAAAACATTCAGTACTTC. Translating gives CASSLGLAGAKNIQYF.

In its sample, this clone was seen a few times. The rearrangement joins TRBV24-1 to TRBJ2-7; D is possibly TRBD1 (5 bases). Germline CDR1 and CDR2: KGHDR and SFDVKD. Trimming took off 2 bases at V and 2 bases at J, with 9 bases between the two ends. The length of the CDR3 is 14 residues. The CDR3 nucleotides read TGTGCCACCAGTGATTCTGCAGGGACCTACGAGCAGTACTTC. It yields the protein CATSDSAGTYEQYF.

The chain employs TRBV15 and TRBJ2-2; 10 nucleotides line up with TRBD2. The CDR3 consists of 16 residues. Germline loops: CDR1 LNHNV, CDR2 YYDKDF (reference sequence). With 2 bases clipped from V and 3 bases from J, the junction kept 3 bases outside the gene matches. The CDR3, as DNA: TGTGCCACCAGCAGACGTAGCGGGGGGTACACCGGGGAGCTGTTTTTT. It codes for CATSRRSGGYTGELFF. The full variable domain, rest sourced from reference TRBV15 and TRBJ2-2, is DAMVIQNPRYQVTQFGKPVTLSCSQTLNHNVMYWYQQKSSQAPKLLFHYYDKDFNNEADTPDNFQSRRPNTSFCFLDIRSPGLGDTAMYLCATSRRSGGYTGELFFGEGSRLTVL.

This clone was detected once. This sequence joins TRBV19 and TRBJ1-2; no clear D gene. CDR1 is LNHDA and CDR2 is SQIVND in the germline V gene (reference sequence). With 6 bases removed from V and 4 bases from J, the gap between germline ends came to 21 bases. The CDR3 is made up of 16 amino acids. CDR3 in amino acids: CASSQQSGDTRYGYTF. In DNA, the CDR3 is TGTGCCAGTAGCCAACAGTCCGGGGATACCCGCTATGGCTACACCTTC.

The chain couples TRBV5-1 to TRBJ2-5; D is perhaps TRBD1 (6 bases). This CDR3 region has 14 residues. Germline values: CDR1 SGHRS, CDR2 YFSETQ. Trimming stripped 5 bases from V and 2 bases from J, with 13 bases between. The CDR3 DNA reads as TGCGCCAGCAGTACATCACAGGGACAAGAGACCCAGTACTTC. Its translation: CASSTSQGQETQYF.

This rearrangement joins TRBV3-1 (or the pseudogene TRBV3-2) to TRBJ1-2, with D unresolved. CDR1 is LGHDT, CDR2 YNNKEL, per germline (reference sequence). This CDR3 region has 14 residues. V lost 4 bases and J lost 8, with 17 bases in between. The CDR3 DNA reads as TGTGCCAGCAGCCGTGCCGGGTCTAGTGGAGGCTACACCTTC. Translation: CASSRAGSSGGYTF.

The chain has TRBV30 and TRBJ2-1; D remains unclear. The length of the CDR3 is 12 residues. V dropped 0 bases and J dropped 7 bases, with 7 bases sitting between them. The V gene's germline CDR1 is GTSNPN and CDR2 SVGIG (reference sequence). Here the CDR3 DNA reads TGTGCCTGGAGTGTACGAGTTAATGAGCAGTTCTTC. As protein: CAWSVRVNEQFF.

This chain uses TRBV19 with TRBJ1-5; the D is unclear. This CDR3 has 12 amino acids. The V and J ends lost 3 bases and 11 bases respectively, with 11 bases between them. Germline V gene sequence: CDR1 LNHDA, CDR2 SQIVND (reference sequence). The CDR3 bases are TGTGCCAGTAGTATCGGTGGGAGGTCCCAGCATTTT. Protein: CASSIGGRSQHF.

This chain connects TRBV7-9 to TRBJ1-2, with TRBD1 matching 8 bases. In germline, CDR1 is SEHNR, CDR2 FQNEAQ (reference sequence). CDR3 length: 18 residues. V dropped 4 bases and J dropped 4; count of bases not matched to a gene: 17. Written as DNA, the CDR3 is TGTGCCAGCAGCTCCAGTCCCAGGGGGCGCAGTCAAGGCTATGGCTACACCTTC. Its translation: CASSSSPRGRSQGYGYTF.

The rearrangement uses TRBV28 and TRBJ2-1; TRBD1 matches 9 bases. The germline CDR1 and CDR2 sequences are MDHEN and SYDVKM. This CDR3 comprises 14 residues. The J segment lost 7 bases and the V segment lost 6 bases, leaving 7 bases of the junction unmatched. The CDR3 region has the DNA TGTGCCAGCAGCCCGGGACAGGGTAGGAATGAGCAGTTCTTC. This sequence encodes CASSPGQGRNEQFF. The full variable domain, with the rest looked up from reference TRBV28 and TRBJ2-1, is DVKVTQSSRYLVKRTGEKVFLECVQDMDHENMFWYRQDPGLGLRLIYFSYDVKMKEKGDIPEGYSVSREKKERFSLILESASTNQTSMYLCASSPGQGRNEQFFGPGTRLTVL.

The chain uses TRBV27 and TRBJ2-5; 7 bases map to TRBD2. This CDR3 comprises 13 residues. J lost 7 bases, V lost 2 bases, and 4 bases had no gene match. Germline loops: CDR1 MNHEY, CDR2 SMNVEV (reference sequence). The CDR3 here is CASSLMGEGTQYF. The CDR3 nucleotides are TGTGCCAGCAGTTTAATGGGGGAGGGGACCCAGTACTTC.

This chain uses TRBV24-1 with TRBJ1-1; no definite D call. Germline V gene data show CDR1 as KGHDR and CDR2 as SFDVKD. This CDR3 region has 15 residues. V was pared by 7 bases and J by 6 bases, with 20 bases between. The DNA for the CDR3 is TGTGCCACCAGGGGGATGGCCGAGGAGGACTCTGAAGCTTTCTTT. Translation gives CATRGMAEEDSEAFF.

The chain links TRBV5-4 to TRBJ2-2; TRBD1 is a possible D gene (6 bases). This CDR3 is built from 14 residues. CDR1 SGHNT and CDR2 YYREEE come from the germline V gene (reference sequence). Trimming stripped 1 base from V and 5 bases from J, with 9 bases between. CDR3 in DNA: TGTGCCAGCAGCTTGACAGGGCGTACCGGGGAGCTGTTTTTT. Its translation: CASSLTGRTGELFF.